The 15 T cell receptor beta chains in this list originate from one sample, sequenced in a study of blood T cell repertoires in COVID-19 (TCRdb year 2020). The receptor library was made with the immunoSEQ multiplex PCR assay. Held by TCRdb, this immuneACCESS table contains in-frame sequences only and omits some clones. Under half of the omission traces to an unresolved V gene where checked; the cause of the rest is unknown. Present in this sample are fewer than 60,000 clones, around nine tenths of which were seen just once. 3.5% to 4.5% of the sample is held by the ten biggest clonotypes. Sequences were obtained from peripheral blood. These receptors were taken from a man aged 50 to 60 with acute or convalescent COVID-19.

The CDR3 DNA is TGTGCCAGCAGTTTTTTTCGGGAGGCCCAAGAGACCCAGTACTTC. Encoded protein: CASSFFREAQETQYF. V gene TRBV28 combines with J gene TRBJ2-5, with 7 bases fitting TRBD2. Unmatched junction bases numbered 5, after V lost 3 bases and J lost 1 base. This CDR3 comprises 15 residues. CDR1 is MDHEN and CDR2 is SYDVKM in the germline V gene.

The chain is built from TRBV5-1 and TRBJ1-1, with 7 positions matching TRBD1. V dropped 2 bases and J dropped 0; count of bases not matched to a gene: 1. The CDR3 is 14 amino acids. Germline CDR1 SGHRS, CDR2 YFSETQ. The CDR3 DNA reads TGCGCCAGCAGCTTTGGGACAGTGAACACTGAAGCTTTCTTT. It translates to CASSFGTVNTEAFF.

The chain recombines TRBV10-2 with TRBJ2-1; TRBD2 is a possible D gene (6 bases). The ends were cut back, 0 bases at V and 2 bases at J, with 11 bases in the middle. The V gene's germline CDR1 is WSHSY and CDR2 SAAADI. This CDR3 spans 16 amino acids. The CDR3, as DNA: TGCGCCAGCAGTGAGTCGGAGGGGCCCCCCTACAATGAGCAGTTCTTC. Its protein is CASSESEGPPYNEQFF.

This chain uses TRBV2 with TRBJ1-1; a possible D gene is TRBD1 (5 bases). Per germline, CDR1 SNHLY and CDR2 FYNNEI. V lost 10 bases to trimming and J lost 6 bases, with 18 bases between them. The CDR3 sequence is 13 residues long. CDR3: CATRDPGGPEAFF. DNA for the CDR3: TGTGCCACCCGGGACCCGGGAGGTCCTGAAGCTTTCTTT.

V gene TRBV7-2 combines with J gene TRBJ1-2; D is uncertain. Germline values: CDR1 SGHTA, CDR2 FQGNSA. The CDR3 extends over 13 amino acids. The germline V and J ends were trimmed by 1 base and 7 bases, with 10 bases remaining between them. The CDR3 protein is CASSLVAFTGYTF. The CDR3 DNA reads as TGTGCCAGCAGCTTAGTGGCATTTACTGGCTACACCTTC.

The chain has TRBV3-1 (or the pseudogene TRBV3-2) and TRBJ1-4, with TRBD1 identical over 10 bases. The germline gives CDR1 LGHDT, CDR2 YNNKEL (reference sequence). The V gene end was trimmed by 6 bases and the J gene end by 8 bases; junction bases not matched to a gene: 6. The length of the CDR3 is 14 residues. The CDR3 loop reads CASRARDRGEKLFF. The DNA of the CDR3 is TGTGCCAGCAGGGCCCGGGACAGGGGCGAAAAACTGTTTTTT.

The rearrangement uses TRBV5-6 and TRBJ1-6, with a weak D call TRBD1 (5 bases). Germline V gives CDR1 SGHDT, CDR2 YYEEEE. CDR3 length: 14 residues. The germline V and J ends were trimmed by 6 bases and 9 bases, with 16 bases remaining between them. The CDR3 sequence is CASTSVGQGSPLHF. In DNA form, the CDR3 reads TGTGCCAGCACGTCAGTTGGGCAGGGTTCACCCCTCCACTTT. Full variable domain (outside the CDR3, taken from reference TRBV5-6 and TRBJ1-6): DAGVTQSPTHLIKTRGQQVTLRCSPKSGHDTVSWYQQALGQGPQFIFQYYEEEERQRGNFPDRFSGHQFPNYSSELNVNALLLGDSALYLCASTSVGQGSPLHFGNGTRLTVT.

The CDR3 protein is CASSPQWDRGEKLFF. The CDR3 nucleotides are TGTGCCAGCTCACCACAATGGGACAGGGGTGAAAAACTGTTTTTT. The chain employs TRBV18 and TRBJ1-4, with TRBD1 identical over 10 bases. The V gene end was trimmed by 1 base and the J gene end by 7 bases; junction bases not matched to a gene: 3. This CDR3 region has 15 residues. Germline V CDR1 and CDR2: KGHSH, LQKENI.

The rearrangement links TRBV5-5 to TRBJ2-7; 9 nucleotides match TRBD1. Germline trimming cut 0 bases from V and 3 bases from J; bases unmatched to any gene: 4. The CDR3 covers 15 residues. Per the germline V gene, CDR1 is SGHKS and CDR2 is YYEKEE (reference sequence). CDR3 residues: CASSLGGTGYYEQYF. CDR3 nucleotides: TGTGCCAGCAGCTTGGGGGGGACAGGGTACTACGAGCAGTACTTC.

CDR3 nucleotides: TGTGCCAGCAGTTTGACAGCCACCCCACCCCAGCATTTT. It is translated as CASSLTATPPQHF. The V gene is TRBV6-2 or TRBV6-3, the J gene TRBJ1-5; D is perhaps TRBD1 (5 bases). Germline V gene data show CDR1 as MNHEY and CDR2 as SVGEGT. Trimming pared 4 bases from V and 10 bases from J, leaving 14 bases between. The CDR3 totals 13 residues.

For the CDR3, the DNA is TGTGCCAGCAGTGTTAGTGGGAGGGCGTCCGGTGAGCAGTTCTTC. Amino acid sequence: CASSVSGRASGEQFF. The chain recombines TRBV7-9 with TRBJ2-1; the match to TRBD2 covers 7 bases. Trimming at V came to 6 bases and at J to 9 bases, leaving 14 bases not matched to a gene. CDR1 SEHNR and CDR2 FQNEAQ come from the germline V gene (reference sequence). The CDR3 spans 15 residues.

The rearrangement uses TRBV6-5 and TRBJ2-3; TRBD2 matches at 10 bases. CDR1 is MNHEY, CDR2 SVGAGI, per germline. CDR3 length: 16 residues. After removal of 0 bases from V and 4 bases from J, the junction contained 4 bases not matched to a gene. Written as DNA, the CDR3 is TGTGCCAGCAGTTACTCGGTAGCGGGAGGCCCAGATACGCAGTATTTT. The encoded protein is CASSYSVAGGPDTQYF.

This clone was seen a few times. This rearrangement joins TRBV24-1 to TRBJ1-1; no clear D gene. The CDR3 covers 13 residues. Germline CDR1 KGHDR, CDR2 SFDVKD. With 4 bases removed from V and 3 bases from J, the gap between germline ends came to 8 bases. The chain's CDR3 is CATSDGLYTEAFF. In nucleotides, the CDR3 is TGTGCCACCAGTGACGGACTGTACACTGAAGCTTTCTTT.

On this clone: A junction boundary mismatches the germline segment, possibly from a read error. CDR3 nucleotides: TGTGCCAGCCGTCGGACAGGCGGGGGGGAGAGATTT. It is translated as CASRRTGGGERF. The chain combines TRBV6-4 with TRBJ1-1; 7 positions match TRBD1. CDR3 length: 12 amino acids. CDR1 and CDR2 (germline): MRHNA, SNTAGT.

The chain carries TRBV12-5 and TRBJ2-2, with TRBD2 as a possible D gene (6 bases). Germline CDR1 is LGHNT and CDR2 is FRNRAP. This CDR3 has 12 residues. The V gene lost 5 bases and the J gene lost 11 bases, with 12 bases spanning the gap. The CDR3 DNA reads TGTGCTAGTGGTGGGACTTTTGGAGAGCTGTTTTTT. It codes for CASGGTFGELFF.